This TCR beta chain was obtained from a study of identical twins. Study-wide points: While abundant cord blood beta clonotypes carried fewer insertions, memory repertoires showed no such pattern. Modeled out-of-frame TCR alpha sharing in monozygotic twins fell below observed levels. Excess twin sharing in beta out-of-frame sequences was weaker.

This clonotype was counted a few times. Its target is unknown. CDR1 is ENHRY, CDR2 SYGVKD, per germline. Trimming stripped 3 bases from V and 7 bases from J, with 6 bases between. This CDR3 comprises 11 residues. A universal primer binding site was introduced by template switching. The final cDNA contained unique molecular identifiers. Via MiXCR, TCRdb re-called the 5' RACE reads, giving one row per CDR3 protein. The table lists 450,000 to 650,000 distinct CDR3 sequences, 15% of them singletons. This sample also appeared in a second study, on yellow fever vaccine responses in identical twins.

The sequenced sample was CD4+ T cells sorted from blood. This TCR was sampled from a woman aged 18-35 years in good health. The genes are TRBV10-3 and TRBJ2-5; no reliable D call. The CDR3 sequence is CAISDGGTQYF. The CDR3 nucleotides read TGTGCCATCAGTGATGGTGGGACCCAGTACTTC.